This is a list of T cell receptor beta chains from one sample in a study. TCRdb used MiXCR to reprocess the RT-PCR reads, holding one entry per CDR3 protein. This table holds about 680,000 distinct CDR3 sequences, about 14% found once. Sequencing used memory CD4+ T cells from blood. The receptor set was obtained from a female donor in good health, serving as a healthy control. Both conserved end residues are part of each CDR3. The order of the fields is clone size, J gene, V gene, D gene, CDR3 protein, CDR3 DNA. A D gene is named only where the DNA matches it firmly. Size is omitted from some rows. Given values are once, few, many or a class for expanded clones.

many	TRBJ2-5	TRBV5-1	TRBD2	CASSLNAASGGQETQYF	TGCGCCAGCAGCTTGAACGCGGCTAGCGGGGGACAAGAGACCCAGTACTTC
many	TRBJ1-2	TRBV20-1	.	CSAKGAHGYTF	TGCAGTGCTAAAGGCGCGCATGGCTACACCTTC
few	TRBJ1-1	TRBV12-3/TRBV12-4	.	CASRYREGEAFF	TGTGCCAGCAGATACAGGGAGGGGGAAGCTTTCTTT
few	TRBJ1-1	TRBV5-1	TRBD1	CASSMTQGTRNTEAFF	TGCGCCAGCAGCATGACACAGGGGACCAGGAACACTGAAGCTTTCTTT
.	TRBJ1-5	TRBV5-6	TRBD1	CASSRPGTGMTVWNQPQHF	TGTGCCAGCAGCCGACCCGGGACAGGGATGACGGTGTGGAATCAGCCCCAGCATTTT
.	TRBJ2-7	TRBV3-1	TRBD1	CASSQGTGTGSYEQYF	TGTGCCAGCAGCCAAGGCACCGGGACAGGTTCCTACGAGCAGTACTTC
many	TRBJ2-2	TRBV9	TRBD1	CASSARQGASNTGELFF	TGTGCCAGCAGCGCCAGACAGGGAGCCTCGAACACCGGGGAGCTGTTTTTT
few	TRBJ1-2	TRBV20-1	.	CSALTAYYGYTF	TGCAGTGCTTTAACAGCATACTATGGCTACACCTTC
.	TRBJ2-2	TRBV6-5	.	CASSMTGLLAGELFF	TGTGCCAGCAGTATGACAGGATTGCTAGCCGGGGAGCTGTTTTTT
.	TRBJ2-7	TRBV5-1	TRBD2	CASSLVGLDSVIF	TGCGCCAGCAGCTTGGTAGGACTAGACTCAGTGATCTTC
few	TRBJ2-7	TRBV30	TRBD2	CAWSSFSGRAFYEQYF	TGTGCCTGGAGCAGTTTTAGCGGGAGGGCCTTCTACGAGCAGTACTTC
few	TRBJ1-2	TRBV5-1	TRBD1	CASSLIPGQGQVYGYTF	TGCGCCAGCAGCCTTATCCCGGGACAGGGGCAAGTCTATGGCTACACCTTC